Listed below are T cell receptor beta chains from one sample, sequenced in a study of blood T cell repertoires in COVID-19. The repertoire was sequenced with immunoSEQ multiplex PCR; TCRdb's copy has only in-frame clones and lacks some. Seen here are about 270,000 clones, less than 95% observed once, and the top ten hold 2.5% to 3%. Material: PBMCs or T cells enriched from blood (not recorded which). Receptor source: a man in his forties who had been exposed to COVID-19. Both conserved end residues are part of each CDR3. A D gene is named only where the DNA matches it firmly. Where a row states a size, it is once, few, many or the class of an expanded clone; other rows omit it.

clone size: -; J gene: TRBJ2-7; CDR3 length: 14; V gene: TRBV7-9; D gene: TRBD1; CDR3 DNA: TGTGCCAGCAGCTCGCCGGGACAGGGTTACGAGCAGTACTTC; CDR3 protein: CASSSPGQGYEQYF
clone size: -; J gene: TRBJ1-4; CDR3 length: 13; V gene: TRBV4-1; D gene: -; CDR3 DNA: TGCGCCAGCAGCCCCCCGGCGGTTTCGAAACTGTTTTTT; CDR3 protein: CASSPPAVSKLFF
clone size: -; J gene: TRBJ2-3; CDR3 length: 16; V gene: TRBV19; D gene: TRBD1; CDR3 DNA: TGTGCCAGTAGTGAACACAGGGGCGAAGGCACAGATACGCAGTATTTT; CDR3 protein: CASSEHRGEGTDTQYF
clone size: -; J gene: TRBJ2-7; CDR3 length: 15; V gene: TRBV11-2; D gene: TRBD2; CDR3 DNA: TGTGCCAGCAGATTCGAAGCGGGGCAATCTTACGAGCAGTACTTC; CDR3 protein: CASRFEAGQSYEQYF
clone size: -; J gene: TRBJ1-1; CDR3 length: 17; V gene: TRBV5-1; D gene: -; CDR3 DNA: TGCGCCAGCAGCCACGGGTCGGATGCCAGGGCGAACACTGAAGCTTTCTTT; CDR3 protein: CASSHGSDARANTEAFF
clone size: -; J gene: TRBJ2-7; CDR3 length: 15; V gene: TRBV6-5; D gene: TRBD1; CDR3 DNA: TGTGCCAGCAGTTACGGGGGACAGGGGGCCTACGAGCAGTACTTC; CDR3 protein: CASSYGGQGAYEQYF
clone size: few; J gene: TRBJ1-5; CDR3 length: 13; V gene: TRBV5-5; D gene: -; CDR3 DNA: TGTGCCAGCAGCTTAGTACCAGATCAGCCCCAGCATTTT; CDR3 protein: CASSLVPDQPQHF
clone size: -; J gene: TRBJ2-6; CDR3 length: 18; V gene: TRBV28; D gene: -; CDR3 DNA: TGTGCCAGCAGTCCCGGGGGGCGGTTGTCCTCTGGGGCCAACGTCCTGACTTTC; CDR3 protein: CASSPGGRLSSGANVLTF
clone size: -; J gene: TRBJ2-7; CDR3 length: 11; V gene: TRBV19; D gene: -; CDR3 DNA: TGTGCCAGTAGTCAGGGTGACGAGCAGTACTTC; CDR3 protein: CASSQGDEQYF
clone size: -; J gene: TRBJ1-3; CDR3 length: 12; V gene: TRBV12-3/TRBV12-4; D gene: -; CDR3 DNA: TGTGCCAGCAGTTTCGGGGAAAACACCATATATTTT; CDR3 protein: CASSFGENTIYF
clone size: -; J gene: TRBJ1-3; CDR3 length: 14; V gene: TRBV5-1; D gene: -; CDR3 DNA: TGCGCCAGCAGCTTGCGATCCCAGGATGGCACCATATATTTT; CDR3 protein: CASSLRSQDGTIYF
clone size: once; J gene: TRBJ2-7; CDR3 length: 17; V gene: TRBV19; D gene: TRBD2; CDR3 DNA: TGTGCCAGTAGTCCAAGAAGGAACGGGAGGGCTTCCTACGAGCAGTACTTC; CDR3 protein: CASSPRRNGRASYEQYF
clone size: -; J gene: TRBJ1-1; CDR3 length: 14; V gene: TRBV7-3; D gene: -; CDR3 DNA: TGTGCCAGCAGCTTGCAGGGGAGTGGCACTGAAGCTTTCTTT; CDR3 protein: CASSLQGSGTEAFF
clone size: -; J gene: TRBJ2-1; CDR3 length: 16; V gene: TRBV5-1; D gene: TRBD1; CDR3 DNA: TGCGCCAGCAGCTTGGATGGGGACAGCGTTTACAATGAGCAGTTCTTC; CDR3 protein: CASSLDGDSVYNEQFF
clone size: -; J gene: TRBJ1-4; CDR3 length: 11; V gene: TRBV2; D gene: -; CDR3 DNA: TGTGCCAGCCAAGGAGGGGAAAAACTGTTTTTT; CDR3 protein: CASQGGEKLFF
clone size: -; J gene: TRBJ2-1; CDR3 length: 15; V gene: TRBV5-6; D gene: TRBD2; CDR3 DNA: TGTGCCAGCAGCATTGGTACTAGCGGGAGCTATGAGCAGTTCTTC; CDR3 protein: CASSIGTSGSYEQFF
clone size: -; J gene: TRBJ2-7; CDR3 length: 11; V gene: TRBV11-2; D gene: -; CDR3 DNA: TGTGCCAGCAGCGGACTATACGAGCAGTACTTC; CDR3 protein: CASSGLYEQYF
clone size: -; J gene: TRBJ2-1; CDR3 length: 16; V gene: TRBV19; D gene: TRBD2; CDR3 DNA: TGTGCCAGTAGTGGCTCGCGGGAGGGCCTCTACAATGAGCAGTTCTTC; CDR3 protein: CASSGSREGLYNEQFF
clone size: -; J gene: TRBJ2-3; CDR3 length: 21; V gene: TRBV27; D gene: TRBD2; CDR3 DNA: TGTGCCAGCAGTTCAACGACTACTAGCGGGAGGCCCCCATTTGGCGCAGATACGCAGTATTTT; CDR3 protein: CASSSTTTSGRPPFGADTQYF
clone size: -; J gene: TRBJ2-3; CDR3 length: 13; V gene: TRBV7-3; D gene: TRBD1; CDR3 DNA: TGTGCCAGCAGCTCAGGGGGCGCAGATACGCAGTATTTT; CDR3 protein: CASSSGGADTQYF
clone size: -; J gene: TRBJ2-7; CDR3 length: 15; V gene: TRBV7-2; D gene: TRBD1; CDR3 DNA: TGTGCCAGCAGCCTTGGACAGGCTCAATCCTACGAGCAGTACTTC; CDR3 protein: CASSLGQAQSYEQYF
clone size: -; J gene: TRBJ1-4; CDR3 length: 13; V gene: TRBV4-1; D gene: -; CDR3 DNA: TGCGCCAGCAGCCAAGAGAGCCAGACAGTCCACTATTTT; CDR3 protein: CASSQESQTVHYF
clone size: -; J gene: TRBJ2-4; CDR3 length: 15; V gene: TRBV5-6; D gene: -; CDR3 DNA: TGTGCCAGCAGCTTGGTAGGACTAGCCAAAAACATTCAGTACTTC; CDR3 protein: CASSLVGLAKNIQYF
clone size: -; J gene: TRBJ1-5; CDR3 length: 16; V gene: TRBV9; D gene: -; CDR3 DNA: TGTGCCAGCAGCGTAGGGGGGCAGGGGACCGATCAGCCCCAGCATTTT; CDR3 protein: CASSVGGQGTDQPQHF
clone size: -; J gene: TRBJ1-5; CDR3 length: 18; V gene: TRBV19; D gene: -; CDR3 DNA: TGTGCCAGTAGTATCCGTCCGAACAGAGTCTATAGCAATCAGCCCCAGCATTTT; CDR3 protein: CASSIRPNRVYSNQPQHF
clone size: -; J gene: TRBJ1-1; CDR3 length: 15; V gene: TRBV29-1; D gene: TRBD1; CDR3 DNA: TGCAGCGTTAGTGGGACGGGACAGGAGTACCGTGAAGCTTTCTTT; CDR3 protein: CSVSGTGQEYREAFF
clone size: -; J gene: TRBJ2-7; CDR3 length: 13; V gene: TRBV5-1; D gene: -; CDR3 DNA: TGCGCCAGCAGCTTATGGGCCTCCTACGAGCAGTACTTC; CDR3 protein: CASSLWASYEQYF
clone size: -; J gene: TRBJ1-1; CDR3 length: 16; V gene: TRBV28; D gene: -; CDR3 DNA: TGTGCCAGCAGCCTTGCTGAGGAGGGTATCCATACAGAAGCTTTCTTT; CDR3 protein: CASSLAEEGIHTEAFF
clone size: -; J gene: TRBJ1-5; CDR3 length: 16; V gene: TRBV4-1; D gene: -; CDR3 DNA: TGCGCCAGCAGCCAAGATTTATGGCCACAATACCAGCCCCAGCATTTT; CDR3 protein: CASSQDLWPQYQPQHF
clone size: -; J gene: TRBJ1-2; CDR3 length: 13; V gene: TRBV29-1; D gene: -; CDR3 DNA: TGCAGCGCCCAATCGACGCGGAACTATGGCTACACCTTC; CDR3 protein: CSAQSTRNYGYTF
clone size: -; J gene: TRBJ2-7; CDR3 length: 15; V gene: TRBV3-1/TRBV3-2; D gene: TRBD2; CDR3 DNA: TGTGCCAGCAGACTGACTAGCGGGAGCGGGAACGAGCAGTACTTC; CDR3 protein: CASRLTSGSGNEQYF
clone size: -; J gene: TRBJ1-1; CDR3 length: 14; V gene: TRBV19; D gene: TRBD1; CDR3 DNA: TGTGCCAGTAGTGTGGGACAGGGGAACACTGAAGCTTTCTTT; CDR3 protein: CASSVGQGNTEAFF
clone size: once; J gene: TRBJ1-2; CDR3 length: 13; V gene: TRBV11-1; D gene: -; CDR3 DNA: TGTGCCAGCAGCTTAGGTGGCTCCTATGGCTACACCTTC; CDR3 protein: CASSLGGSYGYTF
clone size: -; J gene: TRBJ2-3; CDR3 length: 17; V gene: TRBV7-7; D gene: TRBD1; CDR3 DNA: TGTGCTAGCAGCTTAGCGTTCAGGGGACAGGGAACAGATACGCAGTATTTT; CDR3 protein: CASSLAFRGQGTDTQYF
clone size: -; J gene: TRBJ2-5; CDR3 length: 14; V gene: TRBV10-2; D gene: TRBD2; CDR3 DNA: TGCGCCAGCAGTGAGGTAGCGGGGATAGAGACCCAGTACTTC; CDR3 protein: CASSEVAGIETQYF
clone size: -; J gene: TRBJ2-7; CDR3 length: 17; V gene: TRBV27; D gene: -; CDR3 DNA: TGTGCCAGCAGCCTATCTATGTTAGTGGGCACAGGCTACGAGCAGTACTTC; CDR3 protein: CASSLSMLVGTGYEQYF